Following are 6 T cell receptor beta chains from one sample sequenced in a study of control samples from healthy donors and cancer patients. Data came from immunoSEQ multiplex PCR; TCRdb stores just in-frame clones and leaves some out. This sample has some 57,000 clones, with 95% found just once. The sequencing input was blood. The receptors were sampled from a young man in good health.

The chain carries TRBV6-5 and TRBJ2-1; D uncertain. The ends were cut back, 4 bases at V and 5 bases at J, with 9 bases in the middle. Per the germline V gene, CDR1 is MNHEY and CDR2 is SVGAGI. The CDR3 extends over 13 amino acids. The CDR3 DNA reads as TGTGCCAGCAGTTCCCGTAGGGACAATGAGCAGTTCTTC. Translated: CASSSRRDNEQFF.

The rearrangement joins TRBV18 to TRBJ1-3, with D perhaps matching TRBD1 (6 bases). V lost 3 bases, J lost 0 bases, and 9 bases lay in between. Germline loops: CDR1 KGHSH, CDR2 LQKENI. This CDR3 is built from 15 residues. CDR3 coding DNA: TGTGCCAGCTCACCCCAGGGGATCTCTGGAAACACCATATATTTT. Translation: CASSPQGISGNTIYF.

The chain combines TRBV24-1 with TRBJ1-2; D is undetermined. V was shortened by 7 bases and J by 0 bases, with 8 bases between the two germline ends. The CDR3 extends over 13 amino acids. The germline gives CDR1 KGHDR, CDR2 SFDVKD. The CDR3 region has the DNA TGTGCCACCAGGGGCGGAGCTAACTATGGCTACACCTTC. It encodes CATRGGANYGYTF.

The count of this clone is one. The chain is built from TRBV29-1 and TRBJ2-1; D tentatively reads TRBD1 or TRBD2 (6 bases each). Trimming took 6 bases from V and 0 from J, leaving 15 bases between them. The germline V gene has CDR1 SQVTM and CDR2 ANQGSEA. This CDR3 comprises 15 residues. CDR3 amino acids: CSVPGGFSSYNEQFF. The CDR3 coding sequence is TGCAGCGTCCCCGGGGGCTTCAGCTCCTACAATGAGCAGTTCTTC.

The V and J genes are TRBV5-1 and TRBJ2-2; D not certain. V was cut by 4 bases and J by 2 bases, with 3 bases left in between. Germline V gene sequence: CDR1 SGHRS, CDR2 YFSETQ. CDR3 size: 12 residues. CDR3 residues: CASSPNTGELFF. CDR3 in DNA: TGCGCCAGCAGCCCTAACACCGGGGAGCTGTTTTTT.

This CDR3 is CASSPRAGDPSTDTQYF. In DNA form, the CDR3 reads TGCGCCAGCAGCCCAAGGGCGGGGGATCCTAGCACAGATACGCAGTATTTT. This rearrangement joins TRBV4-1 to TRBJ2-3, with 7 bases lining up with TRBD2. CDR3 size: 17 residues. Trimming at V came to 4 bases and at J to 0 bases, leaving 10 bases not matched to a gene. Looked up from germline, CDR1 is MGHRA and CDR2 is YSYEKL.